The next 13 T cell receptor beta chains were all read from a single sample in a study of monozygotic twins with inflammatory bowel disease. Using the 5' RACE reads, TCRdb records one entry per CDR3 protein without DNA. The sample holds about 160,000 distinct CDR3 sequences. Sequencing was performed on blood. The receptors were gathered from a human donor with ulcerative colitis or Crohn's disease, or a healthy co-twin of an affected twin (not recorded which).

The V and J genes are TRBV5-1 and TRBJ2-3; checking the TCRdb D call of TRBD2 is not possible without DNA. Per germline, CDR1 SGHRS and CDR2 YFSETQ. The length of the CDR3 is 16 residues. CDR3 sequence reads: CASTRQGPPNTDTQYF.

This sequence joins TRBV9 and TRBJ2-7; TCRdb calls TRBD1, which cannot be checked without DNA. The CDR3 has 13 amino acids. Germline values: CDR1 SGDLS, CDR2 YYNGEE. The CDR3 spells CASSVVGADEQYF.

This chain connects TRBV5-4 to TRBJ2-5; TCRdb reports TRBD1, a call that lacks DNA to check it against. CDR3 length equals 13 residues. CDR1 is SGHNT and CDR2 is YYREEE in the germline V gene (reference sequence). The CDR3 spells CASSGGQEETQYF.

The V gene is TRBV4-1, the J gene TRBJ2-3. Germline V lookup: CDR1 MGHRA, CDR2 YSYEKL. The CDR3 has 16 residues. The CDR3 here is CASSNIAYLSTDTQYF.

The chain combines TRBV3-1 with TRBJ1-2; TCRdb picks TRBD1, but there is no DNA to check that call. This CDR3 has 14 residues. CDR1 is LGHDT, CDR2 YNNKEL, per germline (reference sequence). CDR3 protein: CASSQGQGLYGYTF.

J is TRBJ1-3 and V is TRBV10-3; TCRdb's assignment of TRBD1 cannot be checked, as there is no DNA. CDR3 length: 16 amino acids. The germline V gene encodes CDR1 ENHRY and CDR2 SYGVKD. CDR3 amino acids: CAISEVQGNSGNTIYF.

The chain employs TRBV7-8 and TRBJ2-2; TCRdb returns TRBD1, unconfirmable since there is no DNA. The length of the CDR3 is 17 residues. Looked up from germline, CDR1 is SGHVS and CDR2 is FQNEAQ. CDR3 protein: CASSSRGQGALHGELFF. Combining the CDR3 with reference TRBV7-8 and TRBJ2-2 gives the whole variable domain GAGVSQSPRYKVAKRGQDVALRCDPISGHVSLFWYQQALGQGPEFLTYFQNEAQLDKSGLPSDRFFAERPEGSVSTLKIQRTQQEDSAVYLCASSSRGQGALHGELFFGEGSRLTVL.

The CDR3 spells CASSLEGLAEQFF. This rearrangement joins TRBV11-2 to TRBJ2-1; the TRBD2 assignment by TCRdb is unverifiable without DNA. This CDR3 has 13 amino acids. The germline CDR1 and CDR2 sequences are SGHAT and FQNNGV.

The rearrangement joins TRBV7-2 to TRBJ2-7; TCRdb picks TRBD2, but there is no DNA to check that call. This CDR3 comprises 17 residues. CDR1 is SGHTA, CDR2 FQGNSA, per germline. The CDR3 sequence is CASSWSGGGPSSYEQYF. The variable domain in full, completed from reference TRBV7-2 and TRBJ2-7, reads GAGVSQSPSNKVTEKGKDVELRCDPISGHTALYWYRQSLGQGLEFLIYFQGNSAPDKSGLPSDRFSAERTGGSVSTLTIQRTQQEDSAVYLCASSWSGGGPSSYEQYFGPGTRLTVT.

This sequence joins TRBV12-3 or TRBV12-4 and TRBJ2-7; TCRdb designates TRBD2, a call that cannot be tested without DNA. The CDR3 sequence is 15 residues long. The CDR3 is CASSSGGTSGSEQYF.

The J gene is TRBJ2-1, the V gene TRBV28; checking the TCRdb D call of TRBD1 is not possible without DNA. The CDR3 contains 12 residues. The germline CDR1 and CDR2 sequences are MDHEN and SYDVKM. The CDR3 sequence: CASSSGIGEQFF.

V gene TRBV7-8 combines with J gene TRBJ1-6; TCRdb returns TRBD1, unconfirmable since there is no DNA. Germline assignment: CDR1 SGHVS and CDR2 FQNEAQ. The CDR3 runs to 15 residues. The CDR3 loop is CASSLASEGGSPLHF.

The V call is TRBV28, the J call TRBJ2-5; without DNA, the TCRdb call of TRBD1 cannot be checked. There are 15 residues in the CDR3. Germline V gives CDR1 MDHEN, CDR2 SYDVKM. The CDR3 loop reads CASSLRGTADETQYF.